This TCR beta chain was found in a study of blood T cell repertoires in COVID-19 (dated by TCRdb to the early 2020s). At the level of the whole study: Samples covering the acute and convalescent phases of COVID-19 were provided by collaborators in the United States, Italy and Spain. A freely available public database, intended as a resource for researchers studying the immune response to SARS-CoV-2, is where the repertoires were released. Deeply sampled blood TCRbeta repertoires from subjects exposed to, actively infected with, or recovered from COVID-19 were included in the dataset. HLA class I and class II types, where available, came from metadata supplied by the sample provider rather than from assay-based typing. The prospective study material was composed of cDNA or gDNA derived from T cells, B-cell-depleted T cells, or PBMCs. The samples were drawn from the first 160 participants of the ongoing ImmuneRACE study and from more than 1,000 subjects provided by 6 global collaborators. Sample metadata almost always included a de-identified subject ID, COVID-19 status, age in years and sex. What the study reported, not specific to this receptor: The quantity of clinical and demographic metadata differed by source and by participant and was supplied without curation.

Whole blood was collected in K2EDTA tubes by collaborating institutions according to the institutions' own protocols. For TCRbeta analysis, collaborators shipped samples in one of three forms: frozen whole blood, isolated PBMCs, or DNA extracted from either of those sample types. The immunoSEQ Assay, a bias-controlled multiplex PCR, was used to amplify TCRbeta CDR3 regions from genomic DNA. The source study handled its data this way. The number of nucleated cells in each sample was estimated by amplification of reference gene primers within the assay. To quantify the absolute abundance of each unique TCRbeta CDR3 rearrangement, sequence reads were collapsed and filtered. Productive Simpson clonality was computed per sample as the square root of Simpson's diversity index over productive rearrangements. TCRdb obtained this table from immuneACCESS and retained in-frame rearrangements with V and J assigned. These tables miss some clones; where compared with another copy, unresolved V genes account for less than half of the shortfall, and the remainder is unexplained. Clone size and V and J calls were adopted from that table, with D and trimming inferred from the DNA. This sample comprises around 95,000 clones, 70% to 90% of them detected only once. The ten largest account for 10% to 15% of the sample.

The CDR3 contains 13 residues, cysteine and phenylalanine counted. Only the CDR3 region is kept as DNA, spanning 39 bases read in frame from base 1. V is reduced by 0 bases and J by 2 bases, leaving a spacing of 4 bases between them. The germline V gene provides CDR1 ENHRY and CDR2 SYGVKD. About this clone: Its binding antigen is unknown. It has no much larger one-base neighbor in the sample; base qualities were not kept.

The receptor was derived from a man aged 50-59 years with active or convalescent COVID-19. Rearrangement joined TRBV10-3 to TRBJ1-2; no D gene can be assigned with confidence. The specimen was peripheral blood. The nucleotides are TGTGCCATCAGTGAGTCCGAGAACTATGGCTACACCTTC. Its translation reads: CAISESENYGYTF.